This T cell receptor beta chain originates from a study of T cell responses to AZD1222 COVID-19 vaccine. Concerning this clone: The antigen remains unidentified.

Study results and limitations: Just five or six AZD1222 recipients were seropositive at baseline.

The CDR3 covers 14 residues. The germline CDR1 and CDR2 sequences are SQVTM and ANQGSEA. J was trimmed by 5 bases and V by 1 base; bases with no gene match: 7. Clones were sequenced by immunoSEQ multiplex PCR, and TCRdb holds only the in-frame ones, with some missing. The data contain more than 95,000 clones, approximately 87% of them singletons. This clonotype was obtained from an adult in good health. The genes are TRBV29-1 and TRBJ2-7; 8 nucleotides line up with TRBD1. This material consisted of peripheral blood, taken on day 0 of AZD1222 vaccination. CDR3 coding DNA: TGCAGCGTTGAAGTCGGGACAGGAGTAAACGAGCAGTACTTC. This codes for CSVEVGTGVNEQYF.